This T cell receptor (beta chain) stems from a study of cytomegalovirus exposure and HLA in healthy donors. Trimming shortened V by 3 bases and J by 3 bases, and 18 bases separated the two germline ends. This CDR3 has 16 residues. The germline gives CDR1 GTSNPN, CDR2 SVGIG (reference sequence). With 60 Vbeta and 13 Jbeta primers, the PCR was carried out. Authors' analysis steps: Later work found approximately 80 million unique TCR beta chains, with 9.5 million to 12 million shared. Sequenced by immunoSEQ multiplex PCR; TCRdb stores in-frame clones only, minus some. D and trimming come from the DNA, and the V and J calls and clone size come from that table. The repertoire includes 200,000 or so clones, about 80% of them detected once, and around 2.1% sits in the top ten.

The chain joins TRBV30 to TRBJ1-5; TRBD1 might be the D (5 bases). The receptor comes from a woman under 30 in good health and CMV-seropositive. Sample: PBMCs. The CDR3: CAWSKPLDRINQPQHF. CDR3 nucleotide sequence: TGTGCCTGGAGCAAACCTCTTGACAGAATCAATCAGCCCCAGCATTTT.